Each of the 22 T cell receptor beta chains below was sequenced from the same sample in a study of T cell responses to AZD1222 COVID-19 vaccine. Only in-frame clones appear in the TCRdb table, and some are missing; sequencing was by immunoSEQ multiplex PCR. The data hold roughly 150,000 clones, with roughly 92% observed a single time. Sequencing used peripheral blood, obtained on day 0 of AZD1222 vaccination. These receptors all come from an adult in good health.

Here the CDR3 DNA reads TGTGCCAGCTCACCACCCGGACGGAACTACGAGCAGTACTTC. It is translated as CASSPPGRNYEQYF. This chain connects TRBV18 to TRBJ2-7; D remains unclear. Per the germline V gene, CDR1 is KGHSH and CDR2 is LQKENI. This CDR3 comprises 14 residues. V lost 0 bases, J lost 3 bases, and 9 bases lay in between. Variable domain in full (rest from reference TRBV18 and TRBJ2-7): NAGVMQNPRHLVRRRGQEARLRCSPMKGHSHVYWYRQLPEEGLKFMVYLQKENIIDESGMPKERFSAEFPKEGPSILRIQQVVRGDSAAYFCASSPPGRNYEQYFGPGTRLTVT.

The chain links TRBV5-4 to TRBJ1-2, with D possibly being TRBD1 (5 bases). Germline CDR1 is SGHNT and CDR2 is YYREEE (reference sequence). The CDR3 loop spans 15 amino acids. Trimming stripped 0 bases from V and 3 bases from J, with 12 bases between. In DNA, the CDR3 is TGTGCCAGCAGCTTGGACCTTCAAGGGGACTATGGCTACACCTTC. Translated: CASSLDLQGDYGYTF.

Written as DNA, the CDR3 is TGTGCCATCAGTGACAGGGCCGATTCACCCCTCCACTTT. This codes for CAISDRADSPLHF. The V gene is TRBV10-3, the J gene TRBJ1-6; weak D call: TRBD1 (5 bases). V lost 3 bases to trimming and J lost 8 bases, with 8 bases between them. The germline V gene encodes CDR1 ENHRY and CDR2 SYGVKD. The CDR3 runs to 13 residues.

The chain carries TRBV3-1 (or the pseudogene TRBV3-2) and TRBJ1-3; no definite D call. From germline, CDR1 is LGHDT and CDR2 YNNKEL (reference sequence). This CDR3 contains 16 residues. V was pared by 0 bases and J by 2 bases, with 11 bases between. The CDR3, as DNA: TGTGCCAGCAGCCAAGATTTTTATACGGCTGGAAACACCATATATTTT. Protein: CASSQDFYTAGNTIYF.

The genes are TRBV20-1 and TRBJ1-5; D is perhaps TRBD1 (5 bases). The CDR3 is 13 residues long. V lost 3 bases, J lost 4 bases, and 10 bases lay in between. CDR1 and CDR2 from the germline V gene are DFQATT and SNEGSKA (reference sequence). CDR3: CSASFGGNQPQHF. For the CDR3, the DNA is TGCAGTGCTAGTTTTGGGGGAAATCAGCCCCAGCATTTT.

This clone was observed a single time. This rearrangement joins TRBV21-1 to TRBJ2-7; the listed D gene, TRBD1, was not tested against the DNA. TRBV21-1 is a documented pseudogene. This CDR3 contains 14 residues. For the CDR3, the DNA is TGTGCCAGCAGCACCCGGACAGGGCTCTACGAGCAGTACTTC. It is translated as CASSTRTGLYEQYF.

This clone was recorded only once. V is TRBV3-1 (or the pseudogene TRBV3-2) and J is TRBJ1-2; no definite D call. There are 14 residues in the CDR3. CDR1 LGHDT and CDR2 YNNKEL come from the germline V gene (reference sequence). V lost 0 bases, J lost 6 bases, and 11 bases lay in between. The CDR3 is CASSQDTPPNGYTF. In DNA form, the CDR3 reads TGTGCCAGCAGCCAAGATACCCCGCCAAATGGCTACACCTTC.

This clone appeared once. The chain uses TRBV18 and TRBJ1-6; 8 nucleotides match TRBD1. J lost 9 bases, V lost 6 bases, and 7 bases had no gene match. The germline V gene has CDR1 KGHSH and CDR2 LQKENI. The CDR3 sequence is 14 residues long. CDR3 in amino acids: CASSSGQGGSPLHF. The CDR3 region has the DNA TGTGCCAGCTCGTCTGGACAGGGCGGTTCACCCCTCCACTTT.

In regard to this clone: Lacking the conserved final phenylalanine or tryptophan, this CDR3 likely reflects a read error. The DNA is left out, because the CDR3 cannot be placed on it with certainty; the CDR3 is given as TCRdb lists it. The CDR3: CSAHDPRP. The chain is built from TRBV20-1 and TRBJ1-4. The CDR3 totals 8 residues, both ends included. Germline V gives CDR1 DFQATT, CDR2 SNEGSKA (reference sequence).

This rearrangement joins TRBV3-1 (or the pseudogene TRBV3-2) to TRBJ2-7, with D perhaps matching TRBD1 or TRBD2 (6 bases each). Trimming stripped 4 bases from V and 1 base from J, with 20 bases between. The CDR3 contains 17 residues. Looked up from germline, CDR1 is LGHDT and CDR2 is YNNKEL (reference sequence). The chain's CDR3 is CASSPEAWGAVSYEQYF. Here the CDR3 DNA reads TGTGCCAGCAGCCCAGAGGCGTGGGGGGCCGTTTCCTACGAGCAGTACTTC.

This sequence joins TRBV5-1 and TRBJ2-1; 11 positions match TRBD1. This CDR3 has 14 residues. The germline V gene has CDR1 SGHRS and CDR2 YFSETQ. After removal of 4 bases from V and 12 bases from J, the junction contained 9 bases not matched to a gene. The CDR3 coding sequence is TGCGCCAGCAGCGAGGACAGGGGGCTAAAGGGGCAGTTCTTC. Translated: CASSEDRGLKGQFF.

The sample holds a few counts of this clone. The J gene is TRBJ1-2, the V gene TRBV3-1 (or the pseudogene TRBV3-2), with TRBD1 matching over 8 bases. Trimming cost V 5 bases and J 6 bases; bases outside gene matches: 8. This CDR3 has 14 amino acids. Germline CDR1 LGHDT, CDR2 YNNKEL (reference sequence). The CDR3, as DNA: TGTGCCAGCAGCGCCGGGACAGGACGCAATGGCTACACCTTC. Amino acid sequence: CASSAGTGRNGYTF.

Comments on this clone: An end of the junction differs from the germline gene, which may be a read error. V usage is TRBV9 and J usage is TRBJ1-1; the match to TRBD1 covers 10 bases. CDR3 length: 14 residues. Germline loops: CDR1 SGDLS, CDR2 YYNGEE. The CDR3 loop is CTSSVGDRGTEAFF. As DNA, the CDR3 is TGTACCAGCAGCGTAGGGGACAGGGGCACTGAAGCTTTCTTT.

V is TRBV27 and J is TRBJ2-1, with 7 bases aligning to TRBD2. The CDR3 runs 15 residues. V trimming: 5 bases; J trimming: 3 bases; junction bases outside the gene matches: 7. The V gene's germline CDR1 is MNHEY and CDR2 SMNVEV (reference sequence). Here the CDR3 DNA reads TGTGCCAGCAGTGAAGCGGGGCAGTTCTACAATGAGCAGTTCTTC. Encoded protein: CASSEAGQFYNEQFF.

The genes are TRBV11-3 and TRBJ2-3; 9 nucleotides align to TRBD2. Germline V CDR1 and CDR2: SGHNT, YENEEA. The CDR3 consists of 16 residues. V shed 5 bases and J 1 base; nucleotides not matched to a gene: 7. The CDR3: CASSRNQRGGTDTQYF. The DNA of the CDR3 is TGTGCCAGCAGCCGGAATCAGCGGGGGGGCACAGATACGCAGTATTTT.

This chain connects TRBV10-3 to TRBJ1-6; possibly TRBD1 for D (6 bases). V was trimmed by 3 bases and J by 5 bases, leaving 14 bases between them. The CDR3 extends over 16 amino acids. Germline V gene data show CDR1 as ENHRY and CDR2 as SYGVKD. The chain's CDR3 is CAISEWGGNNNSPLHF. The CDR3 DNA sequence: TGTGCCATCAGTGAATGGGGGGGCAACAATAATTCACCCCTCCACTTT.

The chain is built from TRBV6-5 and TRBJ1-6, with no clear D. Germline V gene lookup returns CDR1 MNHEY and CDR2 SVGAGI. The CDR3 totals 15 residues. Trimming shortened V by 6 bases and J by 5 bases, and 14 bases separated the two germline ends. CDR3 sequence reads: CASRRELWDNSPLHF. CDR3 DNA sequence: TGTGCCAGCAGGCGTGAACTGTGGGATAATTCACCCCTCCACTTT.

The chain joins TRBV4-1 to TRBJ1-1; no reliable D call. CDR3 size: 14 residues. Germline V gives CDR1 MGHRA, CDR2 YSYEKL. Trimming took 2 bases from V and 6 from J, leaving 13 bases between them. The CDR3 DNA reads TGCGCCAGCAGCCAACTATTCAAATCCCCTGAAGCTTTCTTT. It translates to CASSQLFKSPEAFF.

CDR3 coding DNA: TGTGCCAGCAGAGGACTAGCGGGGCCCCTCGGGGATACGCAGTATTTT. Translated: CASRGLAGPLGDTQYF. The chain recombines TRBV27 with TRBJ2-3; the match to TRBD2 covers 12 bases. J gave up 6 bases and V 6 bases, and 10 bases lay outside the gene matches. Per the germline V gene, CDR1 is MNHEY and CDR2 is SMNVEV (reference sequence). CDR3 length: 16 amino acids.

This clone was observed a single time. The V and J genes are TRBV5-1 and TRBJ1-5; no reliable D call. Germline V gives CDR1 SGHRS, CDR2 YFSETQ. Trimming left V 4 bases short and J 7 bases short, with 15 bases between. The CDR3 loop spans 14 amino acids. CDR3 residues: CASSPDSLRQPQHF. The DNA of the CDR3 is TGCGCCAGCAGCCCTGATTCCCTGAGGCAGCCCCAGCATTTT.

The chain uses TRBV18 and TRBJ2-5; perhaps TRBD2 as D (5 bases). With 3 bases removed from V and 2 bases from J, the gap between germline ends came to 10 bases. Germline values: CDR1 KGHSH, CDR2 LQKENI. CDR3 length: 14 amino acids. The CDR3 DNA reads TGTGCCAGCTCACCGGGAGCAGAACAAGAGACCCAGTACTTC. Residues: CASSPGAEQETQYF.

The chain joins TRBV5-1 to TRBJ2-1, with D perhaps matching TRBD1 (6 bases). Trimming shortened V by 6 bases and J by 5 bases, and 18 bases separated the two germline ends. Germline V gene sequence: CDR1 SGHRS, CDR2 YFSETQ. The CDR3 runs 15 residues. The CDR3 coding sequence is TGCGCCAGCAAGCCGGGACATCGACCCAACAATGAGCAGTTCTTC. Residues: CASKPGHRPNNEQFF.